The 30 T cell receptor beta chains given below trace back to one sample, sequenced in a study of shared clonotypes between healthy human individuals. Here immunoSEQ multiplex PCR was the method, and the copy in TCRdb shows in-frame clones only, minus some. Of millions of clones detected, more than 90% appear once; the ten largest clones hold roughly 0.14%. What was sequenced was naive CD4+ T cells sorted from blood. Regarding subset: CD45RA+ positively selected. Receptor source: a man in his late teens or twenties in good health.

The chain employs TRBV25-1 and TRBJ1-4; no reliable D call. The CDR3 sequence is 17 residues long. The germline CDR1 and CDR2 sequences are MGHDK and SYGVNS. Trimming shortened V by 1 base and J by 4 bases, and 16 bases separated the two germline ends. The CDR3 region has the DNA TGTGCCAGCAGTGAATTGGCTTCCGGACGGATTAATGAAAAACTGTTTTTT. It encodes CASSELASGRINEKLFF.

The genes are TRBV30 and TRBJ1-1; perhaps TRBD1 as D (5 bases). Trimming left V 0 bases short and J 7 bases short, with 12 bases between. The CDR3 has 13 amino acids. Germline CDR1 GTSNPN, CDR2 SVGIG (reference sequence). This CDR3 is CAWSVRYGGEAFF. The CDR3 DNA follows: TGTGCCTGGAGTGTACGATATGGGGGTGAAGCTTTCTTT. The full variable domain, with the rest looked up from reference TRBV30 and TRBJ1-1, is SQTIHQWPATLVQPVGSPLSLECTVEGTSNPNLYWYRQAAGRGLQLLFYSVGIGQISSEVPQNLSASRPQDRQFILSSKKLLLSDSGFYLCAWSVRYGGEAFFGQGTRLTVV.

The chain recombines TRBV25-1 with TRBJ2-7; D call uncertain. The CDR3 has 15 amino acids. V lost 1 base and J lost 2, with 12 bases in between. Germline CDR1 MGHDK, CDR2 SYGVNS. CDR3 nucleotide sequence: TGTGCCAGCAGTGAATCAGGAAAACTCGCCTACGAGCAGTACTTC. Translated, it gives CASSESGKLAYEQYF.

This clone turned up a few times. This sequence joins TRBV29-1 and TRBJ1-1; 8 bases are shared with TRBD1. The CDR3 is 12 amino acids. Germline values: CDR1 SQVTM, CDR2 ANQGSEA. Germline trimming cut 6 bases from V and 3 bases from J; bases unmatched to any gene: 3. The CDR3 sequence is CSVGQGHTEAFF. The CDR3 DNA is TGCAGCGTCGGACAGGGACACACTGAAGCTTTCTTT. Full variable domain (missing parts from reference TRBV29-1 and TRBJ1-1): SAVISQKPSRDICQRGTSLTIQCQVDSQVTMMFWYRQQPGQSLTLIATANQGSEATYESGFVIDKFPISRPNLTFSTLTVSNMSPEDSSIYLCSVGQGHTEAFFGQGTRLTVV.

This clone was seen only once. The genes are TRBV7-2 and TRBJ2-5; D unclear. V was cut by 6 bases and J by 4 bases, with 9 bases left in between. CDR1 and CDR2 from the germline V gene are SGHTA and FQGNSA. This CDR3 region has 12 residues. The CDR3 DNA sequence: TGTGCCAGCAGTGTAGGTGGAGAGACCCAGTACTTC. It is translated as CASSVGGETQYF.

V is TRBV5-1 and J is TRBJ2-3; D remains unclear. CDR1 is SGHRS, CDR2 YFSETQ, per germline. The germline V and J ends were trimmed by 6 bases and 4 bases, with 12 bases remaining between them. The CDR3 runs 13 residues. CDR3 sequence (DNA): TGCGCCAGCACACCTACGGGTCCAGATACGCAGTATTTT. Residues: CASTPTGPDTQYF.

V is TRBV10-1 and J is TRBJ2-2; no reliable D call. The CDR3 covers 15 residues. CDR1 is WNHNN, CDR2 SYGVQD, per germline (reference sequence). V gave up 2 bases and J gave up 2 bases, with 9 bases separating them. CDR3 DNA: TGCGCCAGCAGTGAGCTTCCCAGAAACACCGGGGAGCTGTTTTTT. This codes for CASSELPRNTGELFF.

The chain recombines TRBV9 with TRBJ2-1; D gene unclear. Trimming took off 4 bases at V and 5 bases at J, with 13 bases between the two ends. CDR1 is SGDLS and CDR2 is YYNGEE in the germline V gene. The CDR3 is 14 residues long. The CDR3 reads CASSFTAANNEQFF. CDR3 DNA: TGTGCCAGCAGCTTTACGGCGGCTAACAATGAGCAGTTCTTC.

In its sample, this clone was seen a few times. CDR3 loop: CASSKEQGGEKLFF. The CDR3 DNA reads TGTGCCAGCAGCAAAGAACAGGGTGGTGAAAAACTGTTTTTT. The chain joins TRBV21-1 to TRBJ1-4; the table names TRBD1, a call not compared with the DNA. TRBV21-1 counts as a pseudogene. The CDR3 consists of 14 residues.

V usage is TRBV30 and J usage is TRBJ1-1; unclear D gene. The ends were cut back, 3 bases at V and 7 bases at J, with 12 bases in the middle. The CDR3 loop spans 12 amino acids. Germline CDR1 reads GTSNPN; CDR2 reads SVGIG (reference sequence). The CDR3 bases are TGTGCCTGGAGGTCGGGAATCGGTGAAGCTTTCTTT. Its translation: CAWRSGIGEAFF.

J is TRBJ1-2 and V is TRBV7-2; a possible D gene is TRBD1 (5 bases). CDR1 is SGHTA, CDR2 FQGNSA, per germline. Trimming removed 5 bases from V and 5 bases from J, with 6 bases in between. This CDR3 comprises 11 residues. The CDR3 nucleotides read TGTGCCAGCAGCGCAGGGTATGGCTACACCTTC. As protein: CASSAGYGYTF. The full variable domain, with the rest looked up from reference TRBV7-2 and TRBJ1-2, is GAGVSQSPSNKVTEKGKDVELRCDPISGHTALYWYRQSLGQGLEFLIYFQGNSAPDKSGLPSDRFSAERTGGSVSTLTIQRTQQEDSAVYLCASSAGYGYTFGSGTRLTVV.

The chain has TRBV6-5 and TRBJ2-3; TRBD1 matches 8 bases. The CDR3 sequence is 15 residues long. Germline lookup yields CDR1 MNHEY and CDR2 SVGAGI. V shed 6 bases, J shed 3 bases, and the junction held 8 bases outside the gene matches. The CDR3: CASRNTGGRTDTQYF. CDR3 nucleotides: TGTGCCAGCAGGAACACAGGGGGAAGGACAGATACGCAGTATTTT.

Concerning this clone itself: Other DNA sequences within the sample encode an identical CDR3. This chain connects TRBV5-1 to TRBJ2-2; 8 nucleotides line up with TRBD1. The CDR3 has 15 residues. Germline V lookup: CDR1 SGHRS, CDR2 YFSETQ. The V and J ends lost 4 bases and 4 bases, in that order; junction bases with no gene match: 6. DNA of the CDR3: TGCGCCAGCAGCGGAGACAGGGGTGGCACCGGGGAGCTGTTTTTT. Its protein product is CASSGDRGGTGELFF.

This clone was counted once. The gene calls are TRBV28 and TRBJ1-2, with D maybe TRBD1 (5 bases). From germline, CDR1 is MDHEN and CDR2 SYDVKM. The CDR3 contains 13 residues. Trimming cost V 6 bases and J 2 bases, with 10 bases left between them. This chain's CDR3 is CASRPGGNYGYTF. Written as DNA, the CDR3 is TGTGCCAGCAGACCGGGGGGGAACTATGGCTACACCTTC.

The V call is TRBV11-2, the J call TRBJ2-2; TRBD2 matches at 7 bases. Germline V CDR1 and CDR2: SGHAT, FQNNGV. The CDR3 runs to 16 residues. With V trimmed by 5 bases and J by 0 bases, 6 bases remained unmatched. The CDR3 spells CASSDRGSANTGELFF. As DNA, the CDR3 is TGTGCCAGCAGCGATCGCGGGAGTGCGAACACCGGGGAGCTGTTTTTT.

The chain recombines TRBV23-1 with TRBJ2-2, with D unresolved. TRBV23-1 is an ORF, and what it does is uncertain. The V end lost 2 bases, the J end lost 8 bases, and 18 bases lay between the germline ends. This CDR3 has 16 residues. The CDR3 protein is CASSQLKRTAVGELFF. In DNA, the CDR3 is TGCGCCAGCAGTCAACTCAAAAGGACGGCAGTAGGGGAGCTGTTTTTT.

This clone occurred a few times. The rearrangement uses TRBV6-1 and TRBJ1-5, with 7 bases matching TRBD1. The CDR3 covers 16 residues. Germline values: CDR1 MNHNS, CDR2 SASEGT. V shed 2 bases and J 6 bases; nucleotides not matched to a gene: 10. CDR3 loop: CASSERGRRGGQPQHF. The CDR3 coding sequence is TGTGCCAGCAGTGAAAGGGGGCGCCGGGGTGGTCAGCCCCAGCATTTT.

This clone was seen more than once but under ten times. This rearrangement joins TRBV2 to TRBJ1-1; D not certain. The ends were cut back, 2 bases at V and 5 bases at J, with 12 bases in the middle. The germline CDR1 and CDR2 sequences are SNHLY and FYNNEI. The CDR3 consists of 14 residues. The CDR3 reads CASSESEGRTEAFF. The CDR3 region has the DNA TGTGCCAGCAGTGAATCGGAAGGGAGGACTGAAGCTTTCTTT.

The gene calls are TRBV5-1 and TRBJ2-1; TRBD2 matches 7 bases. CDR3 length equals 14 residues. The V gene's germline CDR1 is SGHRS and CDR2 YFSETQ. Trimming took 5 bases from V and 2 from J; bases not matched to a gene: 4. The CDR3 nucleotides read TGCGCCAGCAGGAAACTAGCGCCCTACAATGAGCAGTTCTTC. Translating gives CASRKLAPYNEQFF.

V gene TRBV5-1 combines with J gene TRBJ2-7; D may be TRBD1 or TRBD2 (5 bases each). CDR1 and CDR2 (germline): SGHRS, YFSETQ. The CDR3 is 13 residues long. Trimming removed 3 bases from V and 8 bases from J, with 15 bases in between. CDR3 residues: CASSSNRGPKQYF. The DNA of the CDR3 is TGCGCCAGCAGCTCCAACCGGGGACCCAAGCAGTACTTC.

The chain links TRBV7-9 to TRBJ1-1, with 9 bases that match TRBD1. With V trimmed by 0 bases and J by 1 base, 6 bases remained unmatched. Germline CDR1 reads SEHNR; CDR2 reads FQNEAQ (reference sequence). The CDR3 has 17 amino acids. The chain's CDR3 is CASSLAQGTGWNTEAFF. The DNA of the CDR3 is TGTGCCAGCAGCTTAGCACAGGGGACAGGGTGGAACACTGAAGCTTTCTTT.

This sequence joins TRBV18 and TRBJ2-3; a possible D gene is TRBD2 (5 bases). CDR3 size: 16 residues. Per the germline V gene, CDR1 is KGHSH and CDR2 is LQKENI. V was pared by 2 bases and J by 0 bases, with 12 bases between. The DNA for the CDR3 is TGTGCCAGCTCACCAACGGGAACGTATAGCACAGATACGCAGTATTTT. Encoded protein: CASSPTGTYSTDTQYF.

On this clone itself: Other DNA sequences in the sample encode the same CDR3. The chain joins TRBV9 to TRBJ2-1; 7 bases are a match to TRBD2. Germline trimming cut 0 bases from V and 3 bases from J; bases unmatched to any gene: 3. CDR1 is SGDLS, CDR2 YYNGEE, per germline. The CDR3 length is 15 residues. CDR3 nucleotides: TGTGCCAGCAGCGTAGCTAGCGGTAACTACAATGAGCAGTTCTTC. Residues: CASSVASGNYNEQFF.

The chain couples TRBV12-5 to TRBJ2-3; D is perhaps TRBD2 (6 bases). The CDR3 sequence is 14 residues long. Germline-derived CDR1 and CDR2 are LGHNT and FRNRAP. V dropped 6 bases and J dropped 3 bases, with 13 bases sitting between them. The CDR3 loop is CASGRGAKTDTQYF. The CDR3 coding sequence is TGTGCTAGTGGACGCGGGGCAAAGACAGATACGCAGTATTTT.

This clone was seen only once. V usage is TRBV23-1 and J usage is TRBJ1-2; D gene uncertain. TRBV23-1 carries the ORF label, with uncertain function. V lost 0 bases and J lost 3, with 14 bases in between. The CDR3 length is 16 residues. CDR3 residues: CASSQSRAIRDYGYTF. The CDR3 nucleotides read TGCGCCAGCAGTCAATCGAGGGCGATTAGGGACTATGGCTACACCTTC.

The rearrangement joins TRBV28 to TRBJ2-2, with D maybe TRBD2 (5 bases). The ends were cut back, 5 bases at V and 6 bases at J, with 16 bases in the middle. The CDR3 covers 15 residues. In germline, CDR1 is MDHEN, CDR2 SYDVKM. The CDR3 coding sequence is TGTGCCAGCAGTCCCCTGGAGCGGCCAGCCGGGGAGCTGTTTTTT. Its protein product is CASSPLERPAGELFF.

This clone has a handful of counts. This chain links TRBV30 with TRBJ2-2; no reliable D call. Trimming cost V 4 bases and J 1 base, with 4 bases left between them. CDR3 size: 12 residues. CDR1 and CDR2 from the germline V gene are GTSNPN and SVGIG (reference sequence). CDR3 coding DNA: TGTGCCTGGACCGGGAACACCGGGGAGCTGTTTTTT. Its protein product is CAWTGNTGELFF.

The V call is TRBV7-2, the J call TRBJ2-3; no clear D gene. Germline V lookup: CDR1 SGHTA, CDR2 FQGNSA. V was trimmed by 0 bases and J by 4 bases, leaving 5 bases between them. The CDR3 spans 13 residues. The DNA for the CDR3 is TGTGCCAGCAGCTTAGCGTATTCAGATACGCAGTATTTT. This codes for CASSLAYSDTQYF.

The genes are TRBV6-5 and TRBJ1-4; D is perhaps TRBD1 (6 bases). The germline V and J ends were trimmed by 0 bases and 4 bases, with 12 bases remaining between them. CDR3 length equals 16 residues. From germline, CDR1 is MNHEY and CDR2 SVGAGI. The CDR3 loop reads CASSYSSQGINEKLFF. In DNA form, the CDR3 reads TGTGCCAGCAGTTACTCGAGTCAGGGGATTAATGAAAAACTGTTTTTT.

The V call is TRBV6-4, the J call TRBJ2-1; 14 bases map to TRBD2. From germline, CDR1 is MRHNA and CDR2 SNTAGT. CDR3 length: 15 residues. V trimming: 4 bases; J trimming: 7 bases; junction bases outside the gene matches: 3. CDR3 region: CASSAGLAGGNEQFF. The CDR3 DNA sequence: TGTGCCAGCAGTGCCGGACTAGCGGGAGGAAATGAGCAGTTCTTC.